The 30 T cell receptor beta chains below all came from one sample that was sequenced in a study of cytomegalovirus exposure and HLA in healthy donors (dated by TCRdb to the late 2010s). Preparation of the library involved the immunoSEQ multiplex PCR assay. Drawn from immuneACCESS, this table holds only the in-frame rearrangements with V and J called that TCRdb kept. Clones are partly lost; checked studies trace under half to an unresolved V gene and leave the rest unexplained. The sample table shows roughly 120,000 clones, and 94% are seen once. More than 0.9% of the sample is in the top ten clones. The sequenced material came from PBMCs. The receptors derive from a woman between 18 and 30 years old in good health and CMV-seronegative.

The chain employs TRBV2 and TRBJ1-4, with D hard to call. This CDR3 has 17 residues. Germline CDR1 SNHLY, CDR2 FYNNEI. V lost 6 bases, J lost 0 bases, and 17 bases lay in between. CDR3 nucleotides: TGTGCCAGCAGCCCGGGAAAGATAGTTGCAACTAATGAAAAACTGTTTTTT. Amino acid sequence: CASSPGKIVATNEKLFF.

The chain couples TRBV7-6 to TRBJ1-4; D might be TRBD1 (5 bases). This CDR3 is built from 15 residues. Germline loops: CDR1 SGHVS, CDR2 FNYEAQ. V was pared by 5 bases and J by 5 bases, with 15 bases between. This CDR3 is CASSQTEGRNEKLFF. Here the CDR3 DNA reads TGTGCCAGCAGCCAAACGGAGGGGAGGAATGAAAAACTGTTTTTT.

This rearrangement joins TRBV28 to TRBJ2-3, with TRBD1 matching 7 bases. The trim removed 3 bases at V and 1 base at J, leaving 10 bases unmatched. There are 17 residues in the CDR3. CDR1 is MDHEN, CDR2 SYDVKM, per germline. Here the CDR3 reads CASSFSFGQEGTDTQYF. DNA for the CDR3: TGTGCCAGCAGTTTCAGCTTTGGACAGGAGGGCACAGATACGCAGTATTTT. Variable domain in full (rest from reference TRBV28 and TRBJ2-3): DVKVTQSSRYLVKRTGEKVFLECVQDMDHENMFWYRQDPGLGLRLIYFSYDVKMKEKGDIPEGYSVSREKKERFSLILESASTNQTSMYLCASSFSFGQEGTDTQYFGPGTRLTVL.

V and J are TRBV10-3 and TRBJ1-2; no clear D gene. There are 11 residues in the CDR3. Deletions cut 8 bases from V and 6 bases from J, with 10 bases between. In germline, CDR1 is ENHRY, CDR2 SYGVKD. CDR3 loop: CAIRIVDGYTF. The CDR3, as DNA: TGTGCCATCCGTATAGTTGATGGCTACACCTTC.

The V gene is TRBV10-2, the J gene TRBJ2-3, with D tentatively TRBD1 (5 bases). Germline-derived CDR1 and CDR2 are WSHSY and SAAADI. This CDR3 region has 15 residues. Deletions cut 7 bases from V and 0 bases from J, with 14 bases between. The CDR3 loop reads CASNGHRLSTDTQYF. The CDR3 coding sequence is TGCGCCAGCAATGGACACCGATTGAGCACAGATACGCAGTATTTT.

The genes are TRBV28 and TRBJ1-2; maybe TRBD1 (6 bases). The CDR3 length is 15 residues. V was cut by 9 bases and J by 3 bases, with 20 bases left in between. CDR1 MDHEN and CDR2 SYDVKM come from the germline V gene. Here the CDR3 reads CASQENRESHYGYTF. In DNA form, the CDR3 reads TGTGCCAGTCAAGAAAACAGGGAGTCCCACTATGGCTACACCTTC.

The chain has TRBV2 and TRBJ1-1, with 8 positions matching TRBD1. The CDR3 totals 13 residues. Trimming at V came to 6 bases and at J to 1 base, leaving 1 base not matched to a gene. Looked up from germline, CDR1 is SNHLY and CDR2 is FYNNEI. The CDR3 loop is CASRTGENTEAFF. For the CDR3, the DNA is TGTGCCAGCAGGACAGGGGAGAACACTGAAGCTTTCTTT.

The J gene is TRBJ1-5, the V gene TRBV25-1; TRBD1 might be the D (5 bases). The ends were cut back, 3 bases at V and 4 bases at J, with 10 bases in the middle. Germline V gives CDR1 MGHDK, CDR2 SYGVNS. The CDR3 extends over 14 amino acids. The CDR3 sequence is CASSDWQGNQPQHF. DNA for the CDR3: TGTGCCAGCAGTGATTGGCAGGGAAATCAGCCCCAGCATTTT.

The CDR3: CASRGSGINEQFF. CDR3 sequence (DNA): TGTGCCAGCAGGGGTAGCGGGATCAATGAGCAGTTCTTC. The genes are TRBV27 and TRBJ2-1, with 8 bases that match TRBD2. Per the germline V gene, CDR1 is MNHEY and CDR2 is SMNVEV (reference sequence). CDR3 length: 13 residues. V shed 6 bases and J 6 bases; nucleotides not matched to a gene: 4.

The gene calls are TRBV10-2 and TRBJ2-5; D call uncertain. The CDR3 contains 15 residues. The V gene's germline CDR1 is WSHSY and CDR2 SAAADI. V dropped 4 bases and J dropped 0 bases, with 12 bases sitting between them. The CDR3 loop is CASSVVGSYQETQYF. The CDR3 DNA follows: TGCGCCAGCAGTGTTGTCGGGTCGTACCAAGAGACCCAGTACTTC.

The chain couples TRBV12-1 to TRBJ2-7; the table calls TRBD1, which could not be checked here. TRBV12-1 is shown as a pseudogene. The length of the CDR3 is 19 residues. The chain's CDR3 is CASSFAARWCQGKVDEQYF. DNA of the CDR3: TGTGCCAGCAGCTTTGCAGCTCGGTGGTGTCAGGGTAAAGTCGACGAGCAGTACTTC.

The genes are TRBV6-5 and TRBJ1-2, with D hard to call. V lost 6 bases and J 0 bases, leaving 8 bases between the germline ends. The CDR3 consists of 13 residues. Germline V lookup: CDR1 MNHEY, CDR2 SVGAGI. The CDR3 loop reads CASSESPNYGYTF. As DNA, the CDR3 is TGTGCCAGCAGCGAAAGCCCTAACTATGGCTACACCTTC.

The chain recombines TRBV6-1 with TRBJ2-1; 9 nucleotides line up with TRBD1. Per germline, CDR1 MNHNS and CDR2 SASEGT. Trimming cost V 7 bases and J 2 bases; bases outside gene matches: 6. The CDR3 covers 15 residues. For the CDR3, the DNA is TGTGCCAGCAACCCGGGGGACAGGGCCTACAATGAGCAGTTCTTC. It specifies CASNPGDRAYNEQFF.

The chain recombines TRBV7-2 with TRBJ2-6; TRBD1 aligns across 7 bases. Germline trimming cut 4 bases from V and 2 bases from J; bases unmatched to any gene: 2. Germline V gives CDR1 SGHTA, CDR2 FQGNSA. The CDR3 totals 15 residues. CDR3 residues: CASSSTGAGANVLTF. The CDR3 region has the DNA TGTGCCAGCAGCTCCACAGGGGCTGGGGCCAACGTCCTGACTTTC.

The rearrangement links TRBV5-6 to TRBJ1-3; D might be TRBD1 (6 bases). Trimming shortened V by 3 bases and J by 4 bases, and 17 bases separated the two germline ends. Germline assignment: CDR1 SGHDT and CDR2 YYEEEE. The CDR3 totals 16 residues. CDR3 in DNA: TGTGCCAGCAGCTCACCTGGACAGCAGGAAGGAAACACCATATATTTT. Its protein is CASSSPGQQEGNTIYF.

The rearrangement joins TRBV19 to TRBJ1-1; D not certain. Germline assignment: CDR1 LNHDA and CDR2 SQIVND (reference sequence). The CDR3 loop spans 13 amino acids. V dropped 4 bases and J dropped 0 bases, with 6 bases sitting between them. CDR3 nucleotides: TGTGCCAGTAGTAACAGTCTGAACACTGAAGCTTTCTTT. This translates into CASSNSLNTEAFF.

This rearrangement joins TRBV30 to TRBJ2-7; weak D call: TRBD2 (6 bases). The germline V gene has CDR1 GTSNPN and CDR2 SVGIG (reference sequence). The V end lost 3 bases, the J end lost 3 bases, and 27 bases lay between the germline ends. This CDR3 is 18 amino acids long. The CDR3 here is CAWSHYGQGLLDGYEQYF. Written as DNA, the CDR3 is TGTGCCTGGAGCCACTACGGCCAGGGACTCCTAGATGGCTACGAGCAGTACTTC.

The J gene is TRBJ2-7, the V gene TRBV4-2; TRBD2 agrees at 8 bases. In germline, CDR1 is LGHNA, CDR2 YNFKEQ. CDR3 length equals 14 residues. With V trimmed by 0 bases and J by 6 bases, 4 bases remained unmatched. CDR3 in DNA: TGTGCCAGCAGCCAAGATTGGGCGGGAGGCGAGCAGTACTTC. Amino acids: CASSQDWAGGEQYF.

The rearrangement uses TRBV4-2 and TRBJ2-7; TRBD2 matches at 9 bases. The V gene's germline CDR1 is LGHNA and CDR2 YNFKEQ. V gave up 3 bases and J gave up 2 bases; unmatched junction bases: 8. The CDR3 length is 16 residues. CDR3 bases: TGTGCCAGCAGCCAGCAATCTAGCGGGGTCCCCTACGAGCAGTACTTC. Encoded protein: CASSQQSSGVPYEQYF.

The rearrangement links TRBV7-9 to TRBJ2-1; 7 bases map to TRBD1. Germline trimming cut 2 bases from V and 10 bases from J; bases unmatched to any gene: 2. The CDR3 loop spans 12 amino acids. Germline loops: CDR1 SEHNR, CDR2 FQNEAQ (reference sequence). The DNA of the CDR3 is TGTGCCAGCAGCTTATTGGACAGGGAGCAGTTCTTC. This translates into CASSLLDREQFF.

The chain joins TRBV19 to TRBJ2-5, with a weak D call TRBD2 (5 bases). V was shortened by 5 bases and J by 2 bases, with 9 bases between the two germline ends. The CDR3 consists of 13 residues. Germline V gene lookup returns CDR1 LNHDA and CDR2 SQIVND (reference sequence). CDR3: CASSPGYQETQYF. In DNA, the CDR3 is TGTGCCAGTAGTCCGGGGTATCAAGAGACCCAGTACTTC.

The gene calls are TRBV11-3 and TRBJ2-2, with TRBD1 matching 7 bases. The germline V gene encodes CDR1 SGHNT and CDR2 YENEEA. V shed 0 bases and J 3 bases; nucleotides not matched to a gene: 13. This CDR3 contains 19 residues. This chain's CDR3 is CASSLDFWPGTEDTGELFF. DNA for the CDR3: TGTGCCAGCAGCTTAGATTTCTGGCCCGGGACAGAAGACACCGGGGAGCTGTTTTTT. Together with reference TRBV11-3 and TRBJ2-2, the CDR3 gives the full variable domain: EAGVVQSPRYKIIEKKQPVAFWCNPISGHNTLYWYLQNLGQGPELLIRYENEEAVDDSQLPKDRFSAERLKGVDSTLKIQPAELGDSAVYLCASSLDFWPGTEDTGELFFGEGSRLTVL.

This sequence joins TRBV27 and TRBJ2-3; D gene uncertain. From germline, CDR1 is MNHEY and CDR2 SMNVEV (reference sequence). Trimming shortened V by 5 bases and J by 2 bases, and 17 bases separated the two germline ends. The CDR3 runs 16 residues. The CDR3 here is CASSPEYLDNTDTQYF. In DNA, the CDR3 is TGTGCCAGCAGTCCTGAATACCTAGATAACACAGATACGCAGTATTTT.

The gene calls are TRBV5-6 and TRBJ2-3; D ambiguous. V lost 4 bases and J lost 0, with 18 bases in between. Germline V gives CDR1 SGHDT, CDR2 YYEEEE. The CDR3 is 17 residues long. CDR3: CASSPNSGLWSTDTQYF. Here the CDR3 DNA reads TGTGCCAGCAGCCCCAACTCCGGGTTATGGAGCACAGATACGCAGTATTTT. Supplemented by reference TRBV5-6 and TRBJ2-3, the full variable domain reads DAGVTQSPTHLIKTRGQQVTLRCSPKSGHDTVSWYQQALGQGPQFIFQYYEEEERQRGNFPDRFSGHQFPNYSSELNVNALLLGDSALYLCASSPNSGLWSTDTQYFGPGTRLTVL.

The chain joins TRBV9 to TRBJ1-6; the D is unclear. Germline V gives CDR1 SGDLS, CDR2 YYNGEE. CDR3 size: 15 residues. The V end was cut by 0 bases, the J end by 7 bases, with 11 bases between. CDR3 region: CASSVGAERNSPLHF. The CDR3 DNA follows: TGTGCCAGCAGCGTAGGGGCAGAGAGAAATTCACCCCTCCACTTT.

The chain employs TRBV29-1 and TRBJ1-1; 8 nucleotides match TRBD1. Germline V gene data show CDR1 as SQVTM and CDR2 as ANQGSEA. V lost 8 bases to trimming and J lost 3 bases; unmatched junction nucleotides: 5. The CDR3 is made up of 12 amino acids. The CDR3 region is CSCRGRDTEAFF. The DNA for the CDR3 is TGCAGCTGCAGGGGGCGGGACACTGAAGCTTTCTTT.

V is TRBV6-6 and J is TRBJ2-7; weak D call: TRBD2 (5 bases). Germline CDR1 is MNHNY and CDR2 is SVGAGI (reference sequence). The V end lost 6 bases, the J end lost 3 bases, and 9 bases lay between the germline ends. The CDR3 is made up of 12 amino acids. DNA for the CDR3: TGTGCCAGCAGCCCGGGGTTCTACGAGCAGTACTTC. This encodes CASSPGFYEQYF.

The rearrangement uses TRBV25-1 and TRBJ2-5; D possibly corresponds to TRBD1 (6 bases). V lost 0 bases and J 3 bases, leaving 14 bases between the germline ends. The CDR3 runs to 16 residues. Germline V CDR1 and CDR2: MGHDK, SYGVNS. The CDR3 loop is CASSEYIGTQKETQYF. DNA of the CDR3: TGTGCCAGCAGTGAATATATTGGGACACAAAAAGAGACCCAGTACTTC.

This rearrangement joins TRBV11-2 to TRBJ2-3; a weak D match, TRBD1 (5 bases). V was trimmed by 0 bases and J by 1 base, leaving 20 bases between them. The CDR3 spans 19 residues. Germline CDR1 SGHAT, CDR2 FQNNGV. CDR3 protein: CASSLDRWTTKGGTDTQYF. The CDR3 coding sequence is TGTGCCAGCAGCTTAGATCGGTGGACAACTAAGGGTGGCACAGATACGCAGTATTTT.

This clone came up once. This chain uses TRBV5-1 with TRBJ2-2; maybe TRBD1 (6 bases). CDR1 and CDR2 from the germline V gene are SGHRS and YFSETQ. The CDR3 spans 15 residues. With 4 bases removed from V and 6 bases from J, the gap between germline ends came to 16 bases. CDR3 bases: TGCGCCAGCAGCCTGGGACACAGGGTTCCCGGGGAGCTGTTTTTT. Its translation is CASSLGHRVPGELFF.